This record looks at one T cell receptor beta chain sequence and its context. V shed 2 bases and J shed 7 bases, with 15 bases lying between them. Germline V gene sequence: CDR1 LGHDT, CDR2 YNNKEL (reference sequence). The CDR3 loop spans 15 amino acids. Data came from immunoSEQ multiplex PCR; TCRdb stores just in-frame clones and leaves some out. The data show about 160,000 clones, roughly 80% seen once. The data were obtained in a study of blood T cell repertoires in COVID-19. This TCR came from a woman in her thirties or forties with acute COVID-19. The chain links TRBV3-1 (or the pseudogene TRBV3-2) to TRBJ1-5; possible D gene TRBD1, 5 bases. Sequencing was performed on PBMCs or T cells enriched from blood (not recorded which). CDR3: CASSQSAGVGQPQHF. As DNA, the CDR3 is TGTGCCAGCAGCCAATCTGCGGGGGTGGGCCAGCCCCAGCATTTT.